The present entry profiles one TCR beta chain with its context. There is no known antigen for this receptor. Base quality data are lacking; no much larger clone is found one base away. Collaborating institutions collected whole blood in K2EDTA tubes following their own protocols. Collaborator samples were shipped for TCRbeta analysis as frozen whole blood, isolated PBMCs, or DNA extracted from either sample type. TCRbeta CDR3 regions were amplified from genomic DNA using the immunoSEQ Assay, a bias-controlled multiplex PCR. Under the source paper's analysis protocol: Nucleated cell counts per sample were estimated from amplification of reference gene primers within the assay. To quantify the absolute abundance of each unique TCRbeta CDR3 rearrangement, sequence reads were collapsed and filtered. For each sample, productive Simpson clonality was calculated by taking the square root of Simpson's diversity index across productive rearrangements. TCRdb took this table from immuneACCESS and kept in-frame rearrangements with V and J called. Such tables lack part of the clones; where checked against another copy, unresolved V genes explain under half of the gap, and the rest is unexplained. V and J calls and clone size come straight from that table; D and trimming were deduced from the DNA. This sample has fewer than 150,000 clones in its table, and around 85% of those were observed once. Of the sample, approximately 13% is held by the ten largest clones.

The germline V gene (reference sequence) yields SGHNT for CDR1 and YYREEE for CDR2. The CDR3 contains 16 residues, cysteine and phenylalanine counted. Of all the DNA, just the CDR3 is kept, 48 bases in frame from base 1. V has 4 bases trimmed and J has 4 bases trimmed; junction bases matching no gene number 13. This sample was taken from a study of blood T cell repertoires in COVID-19 (TCRdb year 2020). In the study overall: Collaborator samples came from the United States, Italy and Spain and covered acute and convalescent phases of COVID-19. A de-identified subject ID, COVID-19 status, age in years and sex were almost always included in the sample metadata. The repertoires were released in a freely available public database intended as a resource for research on the immune response to SARS-CoV-2. The prospective study material was composed of cDNA or gDNA derived from T cells, B-cell-depleted T cells, or PBMCs. The samples were drawn from two sources: the first 160 participants of the ongoing ImmuneRACE study, and 950 to 1,500 subjects contributed by 6 global collaborators. Where HLA class I and class II types were available, the types were taken from metadata supplied by the sample provider, not from assay-based typing. Subjects who had been exposed to COVID-19, were actively infected with it, or had recovered from it provided the deeply sampled blood TCRbeta repertoires that made up the dataset.

Overall study results and their limits: How much clinical and demographic metadata was included differed by source and by participant, and the metadata was provided uncurated.

The receptor chain draws on TRBV5-4 and TRBJ2-7; 8 middle bases align to TRBD1. Specimen: peripheral blood. This sequence was found in a human donor in a cohort sampled during active COVID-19. The DNA sequence is as follows: TGTGCCAGCAGCCAGGGAGTAGTCACAGGGGGGTACGAGCAGTACTTC. This encodes CASSQGVVTGGYEQYF.